One and the same sample provided the 8 T cell receptor beta chains below, sequenced in a study of Ad26.COV2.S vaccination and SARS-CoV-2 variants (dated by TCRdb to the early 2020s). Receptor libraries were prepared by the immunoSEQ multiplex PCR assay. Not all clones reach the TCRdb copy of this immuneACCESS table, which keeps in-frame sequences only. Checked studies attribute under half of the gap to unresolved V genes and leave the rest unexplained. The sample data list hundreds of thousands of clones, and more than 75% of these were observed just once. About 3.5% of the sample rests with the top ten. According to the study, the label for this sample's treatment or condition signals: approximately 18 received Ad26.COV2.S at low or high dose, single or two shots; roughly five received placebo; per-sample allocation not given. For vaccine and placebo recipients, the sequenced repertoires came from samples collected on day 63 after the first injection.

The input for sequencing was peripheral blood, taken in a trial of Ad26.COV2.S vaccine versus placebo. These receptor sequences come from a person between 18 and 60 years old who received the Ad26.COV2.S COVID-19 vaccine or a placebo.

The chain links TRBV5-1 to TRBJ2-3; D unresolved. Germline CDR1 SGHRS, CDR2 YFSETQ. The CDR3 has 14 amino acids. V lost 1 base to trimming and J lost 0 bases, with 6 bases between them. The CDR3 DNA reads as TGCGCCAGCAGCTTGTGGCGGAGCACAGATACGCAGTATTTT. It codes for CASSLWRSTDTQYF.

This chain links TRBV19 with TRBJ1-6, with 7 bases aligning to TRBD1. The ends lost 5 bases at V and 9 bases at J; junction bases unmatched: 10. Germline values: CDR1 LNHDA, CDR2 SQIVND (reference sequence). CDR3 length: 15 residues. The CDR3 sequence is CASSPRQGPGSPLHF. CDR3 coding DNA: TGTGCCAGTAGTCCCCGACAGGGTCCTGGTTCACCCCTCCACTTT.

J is TRBJ1-2 and V is TRBV7-2; 12 nucleotides match TRBD1. This CDR3 contains 14 residues. V dropped 7 bases and J dropped 8; count of bases not matched to a gene: 8. The germline CDR1 and CDR2 sequences are SGHTA and FQGNSA. The CDR3 spells CASNNRDRGHGYTF. In DNA form, the CDR3 reads TGTGCCAGCAACAACCGGGACAGGGGGCACGGCTACACCTTC.

This chain links TRBV15 with TRBJ2-2; 7 positions match TRBD2. The V segment lost 1 base and the J segment 4 bases; nucleotides outside the gene matches: 6. The CDR3 extends over 16 amino acids. CDR1 and CDR2 (germline): LNHNV, YYDKDF (reference sequence). The DNA of the CDR3 is TGTGCCACCAGCAGAGGGGGCGGGGGAAGCACCGGGGAGCTGTTTTTT. This translates into CATSRGGGGSTGELFF. The full variable domain, its missing parts supplied by reference TRBV15 and TRBJ2-2, is DAMVIQNPRYQVTQFGKPVTLSCSQTLNHNVMYWYQQKSSQAPKLLFHYYDKDFNNEADTPDNFQSRRPNTSFCFLDIRSPGLGDTAMYLCATSRGGGGSTGELFFGEGSRLTVL.

The V gene is TRBV7-9, the J gene TRBJ1-3, with D uncertain. V dropped 2 bases and J dropped 0 bases, with 5 bases sitting between them. Per the germline V gene, CDR1 is SEHNR and CDR2 is FQNEAQ (reference sequence). The CDR3 runs to 14 residues. CDR3 nucleotides: TGTGCCAGCAGCTTACGGCCCTCTGGAAACACCATATATTTT. Its protein is CASSLRPSGNTIYF.

The V and J genes are TRBV5-1 and TRBJ2-7, with a tentative D call TRBD1 (6 bases). The CDR3 spans 14 residues. The V gene's germline CDR1 is SGHRS and CDR2 YFSETQ. Trimming took off 0 bases at V and 1 base at J, with 8 bases between the two ends. CDR3 in amino acids: CASSLGTESYEQYF. The CDR3 bases are TGCGCCAGCAGCTTGGGGACAGAGTCCTACGAGCAGTACTTC.

About this clone: Other DNA sequences in this specimen translate into the identical CDR3. The chain recombines TRBV18 with TRBJ2-2; D remains ambiguous. The CDR3 consists of 14 residues. V gave up 0 bases and J gave up 0 bases, with 2 bases separating them. CDR1 KGHSH and CDR2 LQKENI come from the germline V gene. CDR3 coding DNA: TGTGCCAGCTCACCACCGCCGAACACCGGGGAGCTGTTTTTT. This codes for CASSPPPNTGELFF.

The V call is TRBV3-1 (or the pseudogene TRBV3-2), the J call TRBJ2-7; TRBD2 might be the D (6 bases). V was clipped by 1 base and J by 5 bases, with 12 bases between them. CDR3 length: 14 residues. Germline V lookup: CDR1 LGHDT, CDR2 YNNKEL (reference sequence). The CDR3 loop is CASSQVVGGNEQYF. The CDR3 DNA reads as TGTGCCAGCAGCCAAGTGGTGGGAGGTAACGAGCAGTACTTC.